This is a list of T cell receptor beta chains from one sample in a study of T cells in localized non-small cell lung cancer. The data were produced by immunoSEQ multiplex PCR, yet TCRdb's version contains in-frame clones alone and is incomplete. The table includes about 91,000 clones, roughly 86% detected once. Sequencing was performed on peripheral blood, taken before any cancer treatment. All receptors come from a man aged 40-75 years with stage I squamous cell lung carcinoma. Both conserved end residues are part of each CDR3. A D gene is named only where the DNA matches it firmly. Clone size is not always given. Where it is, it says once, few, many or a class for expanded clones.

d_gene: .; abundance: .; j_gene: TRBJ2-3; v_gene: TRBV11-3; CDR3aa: CASSWGKITDTQYF; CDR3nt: TGTGCCAGCAGCTGGGGCAAGATCACAGATACGCAGTATTTT
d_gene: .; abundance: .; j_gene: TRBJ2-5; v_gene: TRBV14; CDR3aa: CASSPIGTAPTAQETQYF; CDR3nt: TGTGCCAGCAGCCCGATCGGTACAGCCCCAACTGCCCAAGAGACCCAGTACTTC
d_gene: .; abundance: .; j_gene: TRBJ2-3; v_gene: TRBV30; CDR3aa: CAWTKGTDTQYF; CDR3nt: TGTGCCTGGACAAAGGGGACAGATACGCAGTATTTT
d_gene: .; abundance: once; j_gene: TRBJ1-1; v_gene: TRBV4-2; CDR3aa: CASSQGGGQTPKGTEAFF; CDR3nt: TGTGCCAGCAGCCAAGGCGGGGGCCAGACCCCGAAGGGCACTGAAGCTTTCTTT
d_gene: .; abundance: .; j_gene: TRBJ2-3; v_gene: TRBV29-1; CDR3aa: CSVDRGAPTDTQYF; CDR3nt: TGCAGCGTTGACCGCGGGGCTCCCACAGATACGCAGTATTTT
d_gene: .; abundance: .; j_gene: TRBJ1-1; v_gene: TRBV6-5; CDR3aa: CASKPDGIVNTEAFF; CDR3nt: TGTGCCAGCAAGCCCGACGGGATAGTCAACACTGAAGCTTTCTTT
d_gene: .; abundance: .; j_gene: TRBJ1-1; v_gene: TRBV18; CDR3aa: CASSQDTNTEAFF; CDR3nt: TGTGCCAGCTCACAGGATACGAACACTGAAGCTTTCTTT
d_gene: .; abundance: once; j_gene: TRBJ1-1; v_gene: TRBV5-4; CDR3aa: CASSLVRGSADLNTEAFF; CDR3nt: TGTGCCAGCAGCTTGGTTAGAGGTTCGGCAGATCTAAACACTGAAGCTTTCTTT
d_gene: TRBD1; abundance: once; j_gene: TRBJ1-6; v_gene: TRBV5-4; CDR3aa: CASSRDRASYNSPLHF; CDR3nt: TGTGCCAGCAGCAGGGACAGGGCATCCTATAATTCACCCCTCCACTTT
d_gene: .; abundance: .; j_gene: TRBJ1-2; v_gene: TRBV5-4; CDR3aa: CASSLDPSANYGYTF; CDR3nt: TGTGCCAGCAGCTTGGATCCTTCGGCTAACTATGGCTACACCTTC
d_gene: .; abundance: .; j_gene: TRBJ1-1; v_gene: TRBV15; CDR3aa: CATKRSGNTEAFF; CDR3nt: TGTGCCACCAAGAGGTCAGGGAACACTGAAGCTTTCTTT
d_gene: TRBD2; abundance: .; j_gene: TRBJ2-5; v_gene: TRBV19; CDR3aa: CASSFPGGSTQYF; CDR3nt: TGTGCCAGTAGTTTTCCGGGGGGTTCTACCCAGTACTTC
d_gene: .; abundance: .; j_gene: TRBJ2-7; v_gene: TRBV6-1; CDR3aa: CASSEDFVWDYEQYF; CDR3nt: TGTGCCAGCAGTGAAGACTTTGTTTGGGACTACGAGCAGTACTTC
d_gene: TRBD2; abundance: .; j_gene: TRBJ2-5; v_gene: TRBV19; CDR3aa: CASNEGRAADWQETQYF; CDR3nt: TGTGCCAGTAATGAGGGGAGGGCAGCCGACTGGCAAGAGACCCAGTACTTC
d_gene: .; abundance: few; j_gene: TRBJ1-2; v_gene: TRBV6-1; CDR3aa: CASRKDVYGYTF; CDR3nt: TGTGCCAGCAGGAAGGACGTCTATGGCTACACCTTC
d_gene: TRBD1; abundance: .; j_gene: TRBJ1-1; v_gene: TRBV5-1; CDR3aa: CASSRGQALAEAFF; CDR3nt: TGCGCCAGCAGTCGGGGACAGGCGTTGGCTGAAGCTTTCTTT
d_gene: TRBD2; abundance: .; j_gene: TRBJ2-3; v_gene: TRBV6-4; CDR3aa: CASSDSSGGADTQYF; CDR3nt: TGTGCCAGCAGTGACTCTAGCGGGGGGGCCGATACGCAGTATTTT
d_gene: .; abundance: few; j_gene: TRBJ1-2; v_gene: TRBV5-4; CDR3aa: CASSLEGREAHGYTF; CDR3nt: TGTGCCAGCAGCTTGGAGGGGAGGGAGGCTCATGGCTACACCTTC
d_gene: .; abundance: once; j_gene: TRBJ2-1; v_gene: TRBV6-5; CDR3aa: CASRANRNNEQFF; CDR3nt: TGTGCCAGCAGGGCCAACCGGAATAATGAGCAGTTCTTC
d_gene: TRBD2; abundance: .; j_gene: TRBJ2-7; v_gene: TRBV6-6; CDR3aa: CASSSSGGRYEQYF; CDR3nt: TGTGCCAGCAGTTCTAGCGGGGGGAGGTACGAGCAGTACTTC
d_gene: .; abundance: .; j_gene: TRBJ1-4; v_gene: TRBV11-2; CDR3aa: CASSPVGAYEKLFF; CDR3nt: TGTGCCAGCAGCCCGGTTGGAGCTTACGAAAAACTGTTTTTT
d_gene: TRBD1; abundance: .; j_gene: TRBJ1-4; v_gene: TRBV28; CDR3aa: CASSAPGTGYEKLFF; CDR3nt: TGTGCCAGCAGTGCTCCCGGGACAGGGTATGAAAAACTGTTTTTT
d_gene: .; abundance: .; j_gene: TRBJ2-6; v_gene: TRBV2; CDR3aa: CASCFGSGANVLTF; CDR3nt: TGTGCCAGCTGTTTTGGCTCTGGGGCCAACGTCCTGACTTTC
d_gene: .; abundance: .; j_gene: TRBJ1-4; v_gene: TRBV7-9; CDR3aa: CASSSEGGGEKLFF; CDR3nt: TGTGCCAGCAGCTCCGAGGGAGGGGGTGAAAAACTGTTTTTT
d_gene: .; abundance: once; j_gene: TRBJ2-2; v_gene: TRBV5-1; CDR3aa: CASSLSGKNTGELFF; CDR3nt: TGCGCCAGCAGCTTGTCTGGGAAGAACACCGGGGAGCTGTTTTTT
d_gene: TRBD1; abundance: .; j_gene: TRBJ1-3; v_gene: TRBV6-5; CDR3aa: CASIDRAGNTIYF; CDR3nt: TGTGCCAGCATCGACAGGGCTGGAAACACCATATATTTT
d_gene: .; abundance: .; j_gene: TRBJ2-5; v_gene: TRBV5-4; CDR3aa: CASSLNRVRETQYF; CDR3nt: TGTGCCAGCAGCTTGAACAGGGTGAGAGAGACCCAGTACTTC
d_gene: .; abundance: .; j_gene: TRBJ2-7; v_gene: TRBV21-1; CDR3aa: CASSNNYEQYF; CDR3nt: TGTGCCAGCAGCAACAACTACGAGCAGTACTTC
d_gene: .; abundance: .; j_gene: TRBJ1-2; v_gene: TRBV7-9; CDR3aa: CASSPDNYGYTF; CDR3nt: TGTGCCAGCAGCCCAGATAACTATGGCTACACCTTC
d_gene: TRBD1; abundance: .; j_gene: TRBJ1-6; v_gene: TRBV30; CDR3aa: CAWSTRQGGSPLHF; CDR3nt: TGTGCCTGGAGTACAAGACAGGGAGGTTCACCCCTCCACTTT
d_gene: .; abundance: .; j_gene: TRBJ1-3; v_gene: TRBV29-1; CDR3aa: CSVEVKSSGNTIYF; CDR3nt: TGCAGCGTTGAGGTTAAGAGCTCTGGAAACACCATATATTTT
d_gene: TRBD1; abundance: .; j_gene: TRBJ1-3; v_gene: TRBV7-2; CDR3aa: CASSLGATGGGNTIYF; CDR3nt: TGTGCCAGCAGCTTAGGCGCCACAGGGGGCGGAAACACCATATATTTT
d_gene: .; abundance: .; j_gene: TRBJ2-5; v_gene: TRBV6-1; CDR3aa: CASSEALYQETQYF; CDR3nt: TGTGCCAGCAGTGAAGCGCTGTACCAAGAGACCCAGTACTTC
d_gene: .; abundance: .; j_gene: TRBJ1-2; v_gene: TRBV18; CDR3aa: CASSPRGNYGYTF; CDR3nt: TGTGCCAGCTCCCCCAGAGGAAACTATGGCTACACCTTC
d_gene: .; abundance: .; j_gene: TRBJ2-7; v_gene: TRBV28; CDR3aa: CASSSSYEQYF; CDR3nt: TGTGCCAGCAGTTCCTCCTACGAGCAGTACTTC
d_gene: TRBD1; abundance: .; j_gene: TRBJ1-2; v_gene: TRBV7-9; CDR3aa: CASSFLTGDYGYTF; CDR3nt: TGTGCCAGCAGCTTCCTGACAGGGGACTATGGCTACACCTTC
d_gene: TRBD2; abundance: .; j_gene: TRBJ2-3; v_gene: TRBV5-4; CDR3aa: CASSLETGTSGTDTQYF; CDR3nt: TGTGCCAGCAGCTTGGAAACTGGGACTAGCGGCACAGATACGCAGTATTTT
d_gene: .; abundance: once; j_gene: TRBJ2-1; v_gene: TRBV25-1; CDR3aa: CASSGTNNNEQFF; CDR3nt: TGTGCCAGCAGTGGGACAAATAACAATGAGCAGTTCTTC
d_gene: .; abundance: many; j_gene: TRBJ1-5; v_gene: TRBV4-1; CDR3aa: CASSHLSTSNQPQHF; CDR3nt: TGCGCCAGCAGCCATTTATCTACGAGCAATCAGCCCCAGCATTTT
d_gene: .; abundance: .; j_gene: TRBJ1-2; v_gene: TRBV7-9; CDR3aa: CASSLAGKTSGYTF; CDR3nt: TGTGCCAGCAGCTTAGCCGGGAAGACGTCTGGCTACACCTTC
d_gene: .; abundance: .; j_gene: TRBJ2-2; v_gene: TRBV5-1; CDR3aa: CASSLNLAQSGELFF; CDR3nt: TGCGCCAGCAGCTTGAACCTAGCCCAATCCGGGGAGCTGTTTTTT